These 5 T cell receptor beta chains came from one sample sequenced in a study of blood T cell repertoires in COVID-19. Using immunoSEQ multiplex PCR, the repertoire was profiled, and TCRdb retains in-frame clones only, with some absent. The sample consists of approximately 69,000 clones, 90% of them appearing once. Sequenced input: peripheral blood. These receptors all come from a man aged 45-65 years with acute or convalescent COVID-19.

This chain connects TRBV10-3 to TRBJ2-7, with 10 bases identical to TRBD2. Germline CDR1 reads ENHRY; CDR2 reads SYGVKD. The CDR3 covers 16 residues. V lost 3 bases to trimming and J lost 7 bases; unmatched junction nucleotides: 12. CDR3 protein: CAISDNPSGRAAEQYF. The CDR3 nucleotides read TGTGCCATCAGTGATAACCCCAGCGGGAGGGCCGCAGAGCAGTACTTC.

The chain employs TRBV29-1 and TRBJ2-2, with D maybe TRBD1 (6 bases). CDR3 length: 14 amino acids. V was cut by 7 bases and J by 2 bases, with 14 bases left in between. The V gene's germline CDR1 is SQVTM and CDR2 ANQGSEA. The CDR3 DNA reads as TGCAGCGGCTTGACAGGCCCAAACACCGGGGAGCTGTTTTTT. This gives the protein CSGLTGPNTGELFF.

The chain joins TRBV2 to TRBJ2-3; 10 nucleotides agree with TRBD2. After removal of 3 bases from V and 5 bases from J, the junction contained 5 bases not matched to a gene. In germline, CDR1 is SNHLY, CDR2 FYNNEI. The CDR3 sequence is 15 residues long. CDR3 DNA sequence: TGTGCCAGCAGTGATCTAGCGGGAGTGGAAGATACGCAGTATTTT. Translating it yields CASSDLAGVEDTQYF. Supplemented by reference TRBV2 and TRBJ2-3, the full variable domain reads EPEVTQTPSHQVTQMGQEVILRCVPISNHLYFYWYRQILGQKVEFLVSFYNNEISEKSEIFDDQFSVERPDGSNFTLKIRSTKLEDSAMYFCASSDLAGVEDTQYFGPGTRLTVL.

The V gene is TRBV19, the J gene TRBJ2-3; perhaps TRBD2 as D (7 bases). CDR1 is LNHDA, CDR2 SQIVND, per germline (reference sequence). The CDR3 has 14 residues. V lost 7 bases and J 2 bases, leaving 13 bases between the germline ends. The CDR3, as DNA: TGTGCCAGTAAGAGGGCGGGGGCCACAGATACGCAGTATTTT. This encodes CASKRAGATDTQYF.

J is TRBJ2-3 and V is TRBV10-2, with 8 bases identical to TRBD2. V shed 2 bases and J 4 bases; nucleotides not matched to a gene: 11. This CDR3 region has 17 residues. In germline, CDR1 is WSHSY, CDR2 SAAADI. CDR3 amino acids: CASSEGGVAGSADTQYF. The DNA of the CDR3 is TGCGCCAGCAGTGAGGGGGGTGTAGCGGGGTCGGCAGATACGCAGTATTTT.